Following are 15 T cell receptor beta chains from one sample sequenced in a study of cytomegalovirus exposure and HLA in healthy donors. Sequenced by immunoSEQ multiplex PCR; TCRdb stores in-frame clones only, minus some. The sample lists more than 20,000 clones, 95% to 97% occurring once. The source material was PBMCs. These TCRs come from a man aged 25 to 40 in good health and CMV-seropositive.

The gene calls are TRBV7-2 and TRBJ2-4; maybe TRBD2 (6 bases). Germline assignment: CDR1 SGHTA and CDR2 FQGNSA. Trimming removed 1 base from V and 7 bases from J, with 11 bases in between. The CDR3 totals 14 residues. The CDR3 spells CASSLVVGGNIQYF. Written as DNA, the CDR3 is TGTGCCAGCAGCTTAGTGGTCGGAGGGAACATTCAGTACTTC. The full variable domain, its missing parts supplied by reference TRBV7-2 and TRBJ2-4, is GAGVSQSPSNKVTEKGKDVELRCDPISGHTALYWYRQSLGQGLEFLIYFQGNSAPDKSGLPSDRFSAERTGGSVSTLTIQRTQQEDSAVYLCASSLVVGGNIQYFGAGTRLSVL.

The chain has TRBV6-1 and TRBJ2-7, with 7 bases that match TRBD1. This CDR3 has 12 residues. The germline V gene encodes CDR1 MNHNS and CDR2 SASEGT. J lost 1 base, V lost 8 bases, and 2 bases had no gene match. The CDR3 spells CASRGQSYEQYF. CDR3 nucleotides: TGTGCCAGCCGGGGACAGTCCTACGAGCAGTACTTC.

This chain connects TRBV18 to TRBJ2-1, with 8 bases identical to TRBD2. Per germline, CDR1 KGHSH and CDR2 LQKENI. The CDR3 extends over 15 amino acids. The V segment lost 0 bases and the J segment 9 bases; nucleotides outside the gene matches: 7. The CDR3 nucleotides read TGTGCCAGCTCACCACCGGGCCTCGGGGGGGGTGAGCAGTTCTTC. Amino acid sequence: CASSPPGLGGGEQFF.

The J gene is TRBJ1-5, the V gene TRBV15; the match to TRBD1 covers 7 bases. The germline gives CDR1 LNHNV, CDR2 YYDKDF (reference sequence). With 5 bases clipped from V and 2 bases from J, the junction kept 15 bases outside the gene matches. CDR3 size: 18 residues. DNA of the CDR3: TGTGCCACCAGCGGCTCAAAGACAGGGCGGGTTGGCAATCAGCCCCAGCATTTT. This encodes CATSGSKTGRVGNQPQHF.

The V call is TRBV6-5, the J call TRBJ2-1; D remains unclear. CDR3 length: 16 amino acids. Per the germline V gene, CDR1 is MNHEY and CDR2 is SVGAGI. V was shortened by 2 bases and J by 2 bases, with 13 bases between the two germline ends. The CDR3 nucleotides read TGTGCCAGCAGTTACCACCCTGACTCCGCCTACAATGAGCAGTTCTTC. Amino acids: CASSYHPDSAYNEQFF.

The chain carries TRBV9 and TRBJ1-2; possible D gene TRBD1, 6 bases. V lost 3 bases and J lost 1, with 19 bases in between. The CDR3 extends over 17 amino acids. Germline assignment: CDR1 SGDLS and CDR2 YYNGEE. CDR3 residues: CASSARPGEIFNYGYTF. CDR3 nucleotide sequence: TGTGCCAGCAGCGCGCGCCCAGGGGAGATTTTTAACTATGGCTACACCTTC.

The rearrangement links TRBV11-2 to TRBJ2-1; D unclear. This CDR3 contains 11 residues. V was clipped by 5 bases and J by 5 bases, with 4 bases between them. The V gene's germline CDR1 is SGHAT and CDR2 FQNNGV. CDR3 nucleotide sequence: TGTGCCAGCAGCCCCAACAATGAGCAGTTCTTC. Translation: CASSPNNEQFF.

The chain combines TRBV7-2 with TRBJ2-5; D is undetermined. Germline CDR1 SGHTA, CDR2 FQGNSA. V lost 5 bases and J 1 base, leaving 5 bases between the germline ends. The CDR3 length is 12 residues. The CDR3 region has the DNA TGTGCCAGCAGCCTGGCCCAAGAGACCCAGTACTTC. Its protein product is CASSLAQETQYF.

This sequence joins TRBV15 and TRBJ2-7; 7 bases fit TRBD2. Germline V CDR1 and CDR2: LNHNV, YYDKDF (reference sequence). This CDR3 is built from 16 residues. With 0 bases clipped from V and 4 bases from J, the junction kept 9 bases outside the gene matches. The CDR3: CATSRDHRLAAYEQYF. CDR3 sequence (DNA): TGTGCCACCAGCAGAGATCATCGTCTAGCGGCGTACGAGCAGTACTTC.

The chain is built from TRBV6-5 and TRBJ1-1; 10 positions agree with TRBD1. Germline CDR1 and CDR2: MNHEY and SVGAGI. This CDR3 is built from 15 residues. V gave up 5 bases and J gave up 2 bases; unmatched junction bases: 5. The CDR3 DNA is TGTGCCAGCAGTCGGGACAGGGGTTCAAACACTGAAGCTTTCTTT. Translating it yields CASSRDRGSNTEAFF.

The chain couples TRBV19 to TRBJ2-3; 7 nucleotides line up with TRBD2. After removal of 6 bases from V and 4 bases from J, the junction contained 10 bases not matched to a gene. This CDR3 is built from 15 residues. Per the germline V gene, CDR1 is LNHDA and CDR2 is SQIVND (reference sequence). The CDR3 sequence: CASSRSAGLADTQYF. The CDR3 DNA sequence: TGTGCCAGTAGCCGTTCAGCGGGATTGGCAGATACGCAGTATTTT. Combining the CDR3 with reference TRBV19 and TRBJ2-3 gives the whole variable domain DGGITQSPKYLFRKEGQNVTLSCEQNLNHDAMYWYRQDPGQGLRLIYYSQIVNDFQKGDIAEGYSVSREKKESFPLTVTSAQKNPTAFYLCASSRSAGLADTQYFGPGTRLTVL.

V and J are TRBV5-1 and TRBJ2-1; 10 bases match TRBD2. V shed 0 bases, J shed 4 bases, and the junction held 10 bases outside the gene matches. The CDR3 totals 18 residues. Germline CDR1 SGHRS, CDR2 YFSETQ. CDR3 in DNA: TGCGCCAGCAGCTTGGTAACCCCCGGACTAGCGGTTTACAATGAGCAGTTCTTC. As protein: CASSLVTPGLAVYNEQFF.

The chain carries TRBV5-1 and TRBJ2-3, with 8 nucleotides matching TRBD2. Germline assignment: CDR1 SGHRS and CDR2 YFSETQ. V dropped 4 bases and J dropped 2; count of bases not matched to a gene: 9. CDR3 length: 16 amino acids. This CDR3 is CASSPGERGTTDTQYF. In nucleotides, the CDR3 is TGCGCCAGCAGCCCCGGGGAGCGGGGGACCACAGATACGCAGTATTTT.

This clone was observed a handful of times. The CDR3 sequence: CASSPDRECTQYF. The CDR3 nucleotides are TGTGCCAGCAGCCCGGACAGGGAATGTACGCAGTATTTT. The chain couples TRBV13 to TRBJ2-3; 8 nucleotides agree with TRBD1. This CDR3 has 13 residues. V gave up 5 bases and J gave up 8 bases; unmatched junction bases: 6. Germline assignment: CDR1 PRHDT and CDR2 FYEKMQ (reference sequence).

The chain has TRBV30 and TRBJ1-1, with TRBD1 matching over 9 bases. Germline CDR1 and CDR2: GTSNPN and SVGIG (reference sequence). This CDR3 spans 13 amino acids. J gave up 6 bases and V 4 bases, and 6 bases lay outside the gene matches. The CDR3 bases are TGTGCCTGGACCGCCACAGGGGGCTCTGAAGCTTTCTTT. It translates to CAWTATGGSEAFF. The complete variable domain, with remaining parts taken from reference TRBV30 and TRBJ1-1, reads SQTIHQWPATLVQPVGSPLSLECTVEGTSNPNLYWYRQAAGRGLQLLFYSVGIGQISSEVPQNLSASRPQDRQFILSSKKLLLSDSGFYLCAWTATGGSEAFFGQGTRLTVV.